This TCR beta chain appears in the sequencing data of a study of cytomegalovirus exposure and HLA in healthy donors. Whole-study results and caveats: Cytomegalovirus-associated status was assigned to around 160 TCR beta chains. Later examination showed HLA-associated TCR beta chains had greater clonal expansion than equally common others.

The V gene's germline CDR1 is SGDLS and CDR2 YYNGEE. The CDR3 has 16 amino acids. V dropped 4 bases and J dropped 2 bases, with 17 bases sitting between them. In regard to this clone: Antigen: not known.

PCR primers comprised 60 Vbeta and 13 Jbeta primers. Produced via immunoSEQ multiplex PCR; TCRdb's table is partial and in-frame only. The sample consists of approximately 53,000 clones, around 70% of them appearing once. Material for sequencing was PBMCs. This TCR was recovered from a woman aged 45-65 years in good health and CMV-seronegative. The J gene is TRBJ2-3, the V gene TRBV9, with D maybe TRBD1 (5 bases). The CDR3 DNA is TGTGCCAGCAGCCTCGAGGTGGGGCGAGACACAGATACGCAGTATTTT. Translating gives CASSLEVGRDTDTQYF.